This entry features one T cell receptor beta chain sequence. Antigen specificity is unknown. Profiling relied on immunoSEQ multiplex PCR, and the TCRdb table lists in-frame clones only, not all of them. This sample yields over 100,000 clones, of which approximately 88% are seen a single time; 10% to 15% belongs to the top ten. This entry belongs to a study of T cell responses to AZD1222 COVID-19 vaccine. Study-level findings and limits: Only after the peak T cell response were repertoires sampled.

V lost 4 bases and J lost 10; bases outside the gene matches: 12. Germline V gene data show CDR1 as SGHRS and CDR2 as YFSETQ. The CDR3 contains 16 residues. This chain links TRBV5-1 with TRBJ1-6, with 9 bases aligning to TRBD1. The source material was peripheral blood, sampled on day 0 of MenACWY control vaccination. This receptor was identified in an adult in good health. The CDR3 sequence is CASSVTRTGEGSPLHF. CDR3 DNA sequence: TGCGCCAGCAGCGTAACCAGGACAGGGGAAGGGTCACCCCTCCACTTT.